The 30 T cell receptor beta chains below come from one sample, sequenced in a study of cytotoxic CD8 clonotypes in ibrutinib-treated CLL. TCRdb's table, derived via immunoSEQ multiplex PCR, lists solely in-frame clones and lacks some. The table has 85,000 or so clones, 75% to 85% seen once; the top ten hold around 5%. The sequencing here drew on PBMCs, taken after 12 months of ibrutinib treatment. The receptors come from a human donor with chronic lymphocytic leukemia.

The CDR3 is CASSYSTGGQETQYF. CDR3 DNA sequence: TGTGCCAGCAGTTACTCGACTGGGGGTCAAGAGACCCAGTACTTC. The rearrangement links TRBV6-5 to TRBJ2-5; either TRBD1 or TRBD2 may fit D (5 bases each). This CDR3 is built from 15 residues. Germline V gene data show CDR1 as MNHEY and CDR2 as SVGAGI. The V gene lost 0 bases and the J gene lost 2 bases, with 10 bases spanning the gap.

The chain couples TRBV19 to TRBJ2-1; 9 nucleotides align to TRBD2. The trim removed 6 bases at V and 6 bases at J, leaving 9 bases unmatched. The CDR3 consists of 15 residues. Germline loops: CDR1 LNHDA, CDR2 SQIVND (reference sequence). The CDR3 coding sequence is TGTGCCAGTAGCCCTAGCGGGAACCGGGCCAATGAGCAGTTCTTC. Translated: CASSPSGNRANEQFF.

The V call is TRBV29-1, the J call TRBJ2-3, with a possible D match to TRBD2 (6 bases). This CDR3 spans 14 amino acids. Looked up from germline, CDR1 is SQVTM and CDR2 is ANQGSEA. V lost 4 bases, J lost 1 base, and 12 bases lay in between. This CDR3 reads CSVVGVAGTDTQYF. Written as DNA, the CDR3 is TGCAGCGTTGTGGGGGTAGCGGGCACAGATACGCAGTATTTT.

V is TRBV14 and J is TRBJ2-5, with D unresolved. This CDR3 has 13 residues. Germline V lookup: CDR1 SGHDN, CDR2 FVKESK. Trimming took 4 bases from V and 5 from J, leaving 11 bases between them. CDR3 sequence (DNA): TGTGCCAGCAGCCGATCGTCGTGGGAGACCCAGTACTTC. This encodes CASSRSSWETQYF. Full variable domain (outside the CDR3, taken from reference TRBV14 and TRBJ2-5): EAGVTQFPSHSVIEKGQTVTLRCDPISGHDNLYWYRRVMGKEIKFLLHFVKESKQDESGMPNNRFLAERTGGTYSTLKVQPAELEDSGVYFCASSRSSWETQYFGPGTRLLVL.

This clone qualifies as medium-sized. As DNA, the CDR3 is TGTGCCAGCAGCTTGATCAACGAGCAGTACTTC. Translation: CASSLINEQYF. The gene calls are TRBV7-9 and TRBJ2-7, with unresolved D. The V end was cut by 3 bases, the J end by 5 bases, with 5 bases between. CDR3 size: 11 residues. The V gene's germline CDR1 is SEHNR and CDR2 FQNEAQ (reference sequence).

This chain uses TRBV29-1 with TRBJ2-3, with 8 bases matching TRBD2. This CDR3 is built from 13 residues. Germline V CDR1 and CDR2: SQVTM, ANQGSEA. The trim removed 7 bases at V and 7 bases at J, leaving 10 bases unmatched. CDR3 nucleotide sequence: TGCAGCGCCCGGGGGGGCCGCGTGTATACGCAGTATTTT. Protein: CSARGGRVYTQYF.

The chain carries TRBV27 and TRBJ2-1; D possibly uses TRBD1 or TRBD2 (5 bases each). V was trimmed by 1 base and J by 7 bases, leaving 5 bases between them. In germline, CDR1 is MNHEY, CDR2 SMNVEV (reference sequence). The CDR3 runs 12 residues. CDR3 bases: TGTGCCAGCAGTTTATGGGGGAATGAGCAGTTCTTC. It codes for CASSLWGNEQFF.

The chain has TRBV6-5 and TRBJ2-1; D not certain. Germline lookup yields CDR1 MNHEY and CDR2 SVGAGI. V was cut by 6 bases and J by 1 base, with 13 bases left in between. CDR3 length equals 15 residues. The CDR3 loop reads CASSQELVSYNEQFF. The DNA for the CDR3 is TGTGCCAGCAGCCAGGAGCTAGTATCCTACAATGAGCAGTTCTTC.

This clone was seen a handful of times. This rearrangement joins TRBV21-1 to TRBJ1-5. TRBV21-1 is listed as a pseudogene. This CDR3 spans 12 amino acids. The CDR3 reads CASSSLARDQHF. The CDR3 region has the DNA TGTGCCAGCAGCTCCCTCGCCCGGGACCAGCATTTT.

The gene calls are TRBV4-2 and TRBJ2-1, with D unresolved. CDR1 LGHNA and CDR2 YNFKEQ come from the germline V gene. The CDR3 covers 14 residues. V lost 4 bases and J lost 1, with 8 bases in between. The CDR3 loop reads CASSPRSSYNEQFF. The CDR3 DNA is TGTGCCAGCAGCCCTCGGTCGTCCTACAATGAGCAGTTCTTC.

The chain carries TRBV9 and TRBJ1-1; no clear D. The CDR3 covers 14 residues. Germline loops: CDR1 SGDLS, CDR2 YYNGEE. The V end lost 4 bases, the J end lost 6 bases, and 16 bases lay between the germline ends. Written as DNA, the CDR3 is TGTGCCAGCAGCCCCCAGAGGGCGTCTCCTGAAGCTTTCTTT. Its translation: CASSPQRASPEAFF.

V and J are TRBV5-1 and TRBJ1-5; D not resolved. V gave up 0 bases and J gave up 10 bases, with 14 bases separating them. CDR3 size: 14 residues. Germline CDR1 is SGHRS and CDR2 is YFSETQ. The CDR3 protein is CASSLGGSLHPQHF. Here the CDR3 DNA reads TGCGCCAGCAGCTTGGGAGGGAGCCTCCATCCCCAGCATTTT.

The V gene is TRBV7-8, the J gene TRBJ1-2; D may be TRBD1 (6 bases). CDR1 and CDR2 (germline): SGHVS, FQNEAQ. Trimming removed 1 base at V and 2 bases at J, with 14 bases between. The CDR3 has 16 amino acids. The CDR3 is CASSLGPTGLNYGYTF. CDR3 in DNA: TGTGCCAGCAGCTTAGGCCCGACAGGCTTAAACTATGGCTACACCTTC.

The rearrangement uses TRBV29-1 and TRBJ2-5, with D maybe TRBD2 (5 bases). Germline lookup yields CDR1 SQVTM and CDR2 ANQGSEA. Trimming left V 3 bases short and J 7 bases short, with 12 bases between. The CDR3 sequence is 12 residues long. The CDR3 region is CSVDYGKATQYF. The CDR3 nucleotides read TGCAGCGTTGATTACGGGAAAGCGACCCAGTACTTC.

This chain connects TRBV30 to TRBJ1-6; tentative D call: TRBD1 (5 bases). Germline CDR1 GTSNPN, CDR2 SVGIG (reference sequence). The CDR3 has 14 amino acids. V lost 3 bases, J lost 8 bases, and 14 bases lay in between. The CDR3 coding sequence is TGTGCCTGGAGCCCCGGGACGGGTTATTCACCCCTCCACTTT. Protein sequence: CAWSPGTGYSPLHF.

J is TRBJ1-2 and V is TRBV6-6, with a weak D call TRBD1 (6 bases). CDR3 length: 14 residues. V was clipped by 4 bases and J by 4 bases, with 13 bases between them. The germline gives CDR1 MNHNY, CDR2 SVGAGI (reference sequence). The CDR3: CASSSSGEGYGYTF. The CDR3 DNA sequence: TGTGCCAGCAGTTCCTCAGGGGAAGGCTATGGCTACACCTTC.

This CDR3 is CASSGQPNTEAFF. CDR3 DNA sequence: TGTGCCAGCAGTGGGCAGCCGAACACTGAAGCTTTCTTT. The rearrangement links TRBV6-1 to TRBJ1-1; D is unresolved. Germline assignment: CDR1 MNHNS and CDR2 SASEGT. V lost 4 bases and J lost 1, with 7 bases in between. The CDR3 totals 13 residues.

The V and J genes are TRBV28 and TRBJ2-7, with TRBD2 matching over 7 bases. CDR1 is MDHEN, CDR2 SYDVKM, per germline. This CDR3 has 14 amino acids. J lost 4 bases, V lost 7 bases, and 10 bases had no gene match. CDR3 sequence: CASTPGGGVYEQYF. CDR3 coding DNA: TGTGCCAGCACCCCGGGGGGAGGCGTGTACGAGCAGTACTTC.

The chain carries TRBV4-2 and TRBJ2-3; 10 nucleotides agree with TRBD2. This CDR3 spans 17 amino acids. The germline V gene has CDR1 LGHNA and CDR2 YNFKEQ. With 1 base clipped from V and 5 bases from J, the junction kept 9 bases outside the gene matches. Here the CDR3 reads CASSQAASGRVGDTQYF. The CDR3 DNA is TGTGCCAGCAGCCAAGCGGCTAGCGGGAGAGTAGGAGATACGCAGTATTTT.

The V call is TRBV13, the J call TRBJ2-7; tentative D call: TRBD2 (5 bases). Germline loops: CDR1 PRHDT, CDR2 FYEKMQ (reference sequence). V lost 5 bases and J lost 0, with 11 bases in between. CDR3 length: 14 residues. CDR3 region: CASSLRGLSYEQYF. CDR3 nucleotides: TGTGCCAGCAGCCTCCGCGGGCTCTCCTACGAGCAGTACTTC.

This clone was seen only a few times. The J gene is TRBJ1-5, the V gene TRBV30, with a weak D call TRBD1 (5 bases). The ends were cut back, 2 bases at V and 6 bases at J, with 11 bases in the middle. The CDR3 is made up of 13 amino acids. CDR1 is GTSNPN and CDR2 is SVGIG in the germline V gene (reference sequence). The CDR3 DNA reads TGTGCCTGGAGTCCGGGACGGGGTCAGCCCCAGCATTTT. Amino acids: CAWSPGRGQPQHF.

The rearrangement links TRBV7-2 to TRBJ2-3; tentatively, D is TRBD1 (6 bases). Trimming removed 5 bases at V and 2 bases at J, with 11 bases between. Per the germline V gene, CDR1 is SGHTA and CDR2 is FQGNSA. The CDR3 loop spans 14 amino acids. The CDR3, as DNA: TGTGCCAGCAGCCCCCGACAGGCCACAGATACGCAGTATTTT. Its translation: CASSPRQATDTQYF.

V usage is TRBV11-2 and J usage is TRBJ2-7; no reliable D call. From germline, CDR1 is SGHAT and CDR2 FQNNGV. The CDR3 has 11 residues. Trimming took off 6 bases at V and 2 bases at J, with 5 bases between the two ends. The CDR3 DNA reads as TGTGCCAGCAGGCATACCTACGAGCAGTACTTC. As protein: CASRHTYEQYF.

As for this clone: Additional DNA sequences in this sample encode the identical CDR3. The CDR3 is CASSPGTGGTDTQYF. CDR3 DNA sequence: TGTGCCAGCAGCCCAGGGACAGGGGGCACAGATACGCAGTATTTT. The gene calls are TRBV5-8 and TRBJ2-3, with 10 positions matching TRBD1. The ends lost 4 bases at V and 1 base at J; junction bases unmatched: 3. Germline CDR1 reads SGHTS; CDR2 reads YDEGEE. The CDR3 is made up of 15 amino acids.

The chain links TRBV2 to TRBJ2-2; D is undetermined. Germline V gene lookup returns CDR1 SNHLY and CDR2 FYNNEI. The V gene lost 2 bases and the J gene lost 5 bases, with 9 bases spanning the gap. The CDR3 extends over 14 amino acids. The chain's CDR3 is CASSEWAQTGELFF. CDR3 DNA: TGTGCCAGCAGTGAATGGGCTCAAACCGGGGAGCTGTTTTTT.

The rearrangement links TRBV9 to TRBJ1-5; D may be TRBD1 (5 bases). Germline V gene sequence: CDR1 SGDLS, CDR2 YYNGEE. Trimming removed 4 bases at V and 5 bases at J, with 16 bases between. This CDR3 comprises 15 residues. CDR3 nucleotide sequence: TGTGCCAGCAGCCCGACAGACCGGGACCATCAGCCCCAGCATTTT. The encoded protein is CASSPTDRDHQPQHF.

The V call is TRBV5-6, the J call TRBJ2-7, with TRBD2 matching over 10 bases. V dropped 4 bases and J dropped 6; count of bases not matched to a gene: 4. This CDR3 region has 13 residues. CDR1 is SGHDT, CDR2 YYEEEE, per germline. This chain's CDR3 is CASSPGLASEQYF. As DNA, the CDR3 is TGTGCCAGCAGCCCGGGACTAGCGTCCGAGCAGTACTTC.

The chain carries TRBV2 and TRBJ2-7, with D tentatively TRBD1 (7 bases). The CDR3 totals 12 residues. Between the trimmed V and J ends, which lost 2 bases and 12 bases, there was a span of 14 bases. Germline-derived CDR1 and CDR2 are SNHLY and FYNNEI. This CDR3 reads CASSESVQGGYF. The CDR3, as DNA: TGTGCCAGCAGTGAATCAGTGCAGGGGGGGTACTTC.

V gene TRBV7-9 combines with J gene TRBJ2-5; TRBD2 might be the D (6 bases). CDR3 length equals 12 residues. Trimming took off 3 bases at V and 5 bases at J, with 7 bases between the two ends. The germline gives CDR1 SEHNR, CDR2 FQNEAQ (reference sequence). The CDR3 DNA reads TGTGCCAGCAGCTTTGGGGGGGAGACCCAGTACTTC. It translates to CASSFGGETQYF.

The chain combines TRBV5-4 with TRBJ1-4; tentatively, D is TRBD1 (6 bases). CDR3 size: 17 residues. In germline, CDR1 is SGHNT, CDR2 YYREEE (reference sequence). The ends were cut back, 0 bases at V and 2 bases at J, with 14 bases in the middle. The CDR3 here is CASSLETGLATNEKLFF. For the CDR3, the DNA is TGTGCCAGCAGCTTGGAAACAGGGTTGGCGACTAATGAAAAACTGTTTTTT.